Listed below are T cell receptor beta chains from one sample, sequenced in a study of identical twins. TCRdb recomputed calls from the 5' RACE reads with MiXCR, one row per CDR3 protein. This table has hundreds of thousands of distinct CDR3 sequences, 9% to 15% appearing once. These same data were also listed under a study on yellow fever vaccine responses in identical twins.

Sequenced: CD8+ T cells sorted from blood. The receptors were gathered from a woman under 30 in good health. Each CDR3 is given with its conserved first and last residue. The order of the fields is clone size, V gene, D gene, J gene, CDR3 DNA, CDR3 protein. A D gene is named only where the DNA matches it firmly. Clone size appears in some rows only: once, few, many, or a class for an expanded clone.

abundance: NA; v_gene: TRBV27; d_gene: NA; j_gene: TRBJ2-5; CDR3nt: TGTGCCAGCAGTCCCTCTTCTGATAGAAAGACCCAGTACTTC; CDR3aa: CASSPSSDRKTQYF
abundance: NA; v_gene: TRBV7-9; d_gene: NA; j_gene: TRBJ2-7; CDR3nt: TGTGCCAGCAGTGGGATGAGGGGACAAGACTACGAGCAGTACTTC; CDR3aa: CASSGMRGQDYEQYF
abundance: few; v_gene: TRBV7-9; d_gene: TRBD1; j_gene: TRBJ1-2; CDR3nt: TGTGCCAGCAGCGGTCTACAGGGGGAGGGCTATGGCTACACCTTC; CDR3aa: CASSGLQGEGYGYTF
abundance: NA; v_gene: TRBV3-1; d_gene: NA; j_gene: TRBJ2-3; CDR3nt: TGTGCCAGCAGCCTACAAGCCAGTCGCGGAATCGGCTCAGATACGCAGTATTTT; CDR3aa: CASSLQASRGIGSDTQYF
abundance: few; v_gene: TRBV11-2; d_gene: TRBD2; j_gene: TRBJ2-2; CDR3nt: TGTGCCAGCAGCTTCCCTAATGTCTGGCGGGGGGCGGTCGGGGAGCTGTTTTTT; CDR3aa: CASSFPNVWRGAVGELFF
abundance: few; v_gene: TRBV20-1; d_gene: NA; j_gene: TRBJ1-1; CDR3nt: TGCAGTGCTAGTTTTGGGTTTGCCTTACAGGCTGAAGCTTTCTTT; CDR3aa: CSASFGFALQAEAFF
abundance: few; v_gene: TRBV4-1; d_gene: NA; j_gene: TRBJ1-2; CDR3nt: TGCGCCAGCAGCCAAGGTGGGCAGGGTGGCTACACCTTC; CDR3aa: CASSQGGQGGYTF
abundance: many; v_gene: TRBV7-9; d_gene: NA; j_gene: TRBJ2-7; CDR3nt: TGCGCCAGCAGCTTGGGTGCCTACGAGCAGTACTTC; CDR3aa: CASSLGAYEQYF
abundance: many; v_gene: TRBV24-1; d_gene: TRBD2; j_gene: TRBJ2-1; CDR3nt: TGTGCCACCAGTCCCGGGACTAGCGCGCGCCCGGTGGGGTACAATGAGCAGTTCTTC; CDR3aa: CATSPGTSARPVGYNEQFF
abundance: NA; v_gene: TRBV5-6; d_gene: NA; j_gene: TRBJ2-5; CDR3nt: TGTGCCAGCAGCTTGGCCGGCACGGGGGAAGAGACCCAGTACTTC; CDR3aa: CASSLAGTGEETQYF
abundance: many; v_gene: TRBV12-3/TRBV12-4; d_gene: TRBD1; j_gene: TRBJ1-2; CDR3nt: TGTGCCAGCATCGATCAAACCGGGACAGGAAATTATGGCTACACCTTC; CDR3aa: CASIDQTGTGNYGYTF
abundance: NA; v_gene: TRBV6-2/TRBV6-3; d_gene: NA; j_gene: TRBJ1-1; CDR3nt: TGTGCCGCCCGCCGGAACACTGAAGCTTTCTTT; CDR3aa: CAARRNTEAFF
abundance: NA; v_gene: TRBV29-1; d_gene: NA; j_gene: TRBJ2-3; CDR3nt: TGCAGCGTTGAAGGGGCCGAGGACCCCACAGATACGCAGTATTTT; CDR3aa: CSVEGAEDPTDTQYF
abundance: few; v_gene: TRBV9; d_gene: NA; j_gene: TRBJ2-7; CDR3nt: TGTGCCAGCAGCGTAGTTCCCTCCAGGGAGCAGTACTTC; CDR3aa: CASSVVPSREQYF
abundance: few; v_gene: TRBV15; d_gene: NA; j_gene: TRBJ2-1; CDR3nt: TGTGCCACCAGCAGAGATGGAGGGTTGGAGGGTGGCAATGAGCAGTTCTTC; CDR3aa: CATSRDGGLEGGNEQFF
abundance: NA; v_gene: TRBV27; d_gene: NA; j_gene: TRBJ2-3; CDR3nt: TGTGCCAGCAGTTTACTCTCCAACCCTAGCACAGATACGCAGTATTTT; CDR3aa: CASSLLSNPSTDTQYF
abundance: many; v_gene: TRBV6-4; d_gene: NA; j_gene: TRBJ2-2; CDR3nt: TGTGCCAGCAGTGGGGACACCGGGGAGCTGTTTTTT; CDR3aa: CASSGDTGELFF
abundance: NA; v_gene: TRBV27; d_gene: TRBD2; j_gene: TRBJ2-1; CDR3nt: TGTGCCAGTATTAGCGGGGTGACCAATGAGCAGTTCTTC; CDR3aa: CASISGVTNEQFF
abundance: few; v_gene: TRBV9; d_gene: NA; j_gene: TRBJ2-1; CDR3nt: TGTGCCAGCAGCGGAATAGGGGACGGGGGACACAATGAGCAGTTCTTC; CDR3aa: CASSGIGDGGHNEQFF
abundance: NA; v_gene: TRBV9; d_gene: NA; j_gene: TRBJ1-1; CDR3nt: TGTGCCAGCAGCGTAGCGAACACCCAGGGAGCTTTCTTT; CDR3aa: CASSVANTQGAFF
abundance: NA; v_gene: TRBV4-1; d_gene: NA; j_gene: TRBJ2-1; CDR3nt: TGCGCCAGCAGCCTTTTTACCGGGACACCAAACAATGAGCAGTTCTTC; CDR3aa: CASSLFTGTPNNEQFF
abundance: few; v_gene: TRBV24-1; d_gene: NA; j_gene: TRBJ2-5; CDR3nt: TGTGCCACCAGTGATTTCGGCGGGGAAGAGACCCAGTACTTC; CDR3aa: CATSDFGGEETQYF
abundance: few; v_gene: TRBV6-5; d_gene: TRBD1; j_gene: TRBJ1-5; CDR3nt: TGTGCCAGCAGTTATATTGCAGGGGGCTGGCAGCCCCAGCATTTT; CDR3aa: CASSYIAGGWQPQHF
abundance: few; v_gene: TRBV3-1; d_gene: NA; j_gene: TRBJ1-4; CDR3nt: TGTGCCAGCAGCCAAGATTCCTTTCAACTTAATGAAAAACTGTTTTTT; CDR3aa: CASSQDSFQLNEKLFF
abundance: few; v_gene: TRBV7-9; d_gene: TRBD1; j_gene: TRBJ1-1; CDR3nt: TGTGCCAGCAGCTTAGAAGGACAGGGGGCCCCTGAAGCTTTCTTT; CDR3aa: CASSLEGQGAPEAFF
abundance: few; v_gene: TRBV21-1; d_gene: NA; j_gene: TRBJ2-3; CDR3nt: TGTGCCAGCCCCCACGGGATAATGCAGTATTTT; CDR3aa: CASPHGIMQYF
abundance: NA; v_gene: TRBV9; d_gene: NA; j_gene: TRBJ2-1; CDR3nt: TGTGCCTGTGGTAGGGGGGTTGAGAATGAGCAGTTCTTC; CDR3aa: CACGRGVENEQFF